Sequencing of this TCR beta chain was carried out in a study of neurological immune-mediated disorders. Study results and caveats: Association with the multiple sclerosis repertoire cluster was not found for any clinical or MRI feature.

TCRdb reanalysed the 5' RACE reads using MiXCR and keeps one entry per CDR3 protein. The sample holds approximately 100,000 distinct CDR3 sequences, 3% to 4% seen once. This clonotype has ten or more counts. Its antigen is unidentified. One end of the junction does not line up with germline, which may come from a read error. Sequencing input: PBMCs. This receptor was obtained from a woman aged 18-29 years with multiple sclerosis.

CDR3 nucleotide sequence: TGCGCCAGCAGCCAACCAAAGACTTTT. This encodes CASSQPKTF. V gene TRBV4-3 combines with J gene TRBJ2-3; no clear D gene. The CDR3 sequence is 9 residues long. Germline-derived CDR1 and CDR2 are LGHNA and YSLEER.